A selection of T cell receptor beta chains follows, all from one sample in a study of shared clonotypes between healthy human individuals. Method: immunoSEQ multiplex PCR; TCRdb's copy keeps in-frame clones and lacks some. Of 2 million to 3 million clones in the sample, roughly nine tenths were seen once. Sequences were obtained from naive CD4+ T cells sorted from blood. These receptors were taken from a man younger than 35 in good health. Each CDR3 is given with its conserved first and last residue. The order of the fields is J gene, D gene, clone size, V gene, CDR3 DNA, CDR3 protein. A D gene is named only where the DNA matches it firmly. The size entry is marked missing in some rows and otherwise reads once, few, many or a size class.

TRBJ2-2	.	.	TRBV19	TGTGCCAGTAGTATTGACTGGAACACCGGGGAGCTGTTTTTT	CASSIDWNTGELFF
TRBJ2-2	.	.	TRBV5-4	TGTGCCAGCAGCATAGGAGGGCGACGAGGCACCGGGGAGCTGTTTTTT	CASSIGGRRGTGELFF
TRBJ2-2	.	.	TRBV11-2	TGTGCCAGCAGCTTATCCGGGGAGCTGTTTTTT	CASSLSGELFF
TRBJ2-3	.	.	TRBV10-3	TGTGCCATCAGTGAATTCACCGGGGCGATATCTAGCACAGATACGCAGTATTTT	CAISEFTGAISSTDTQYF
TRBJ1-1	.	.	TRBV4-3	TGCGCCAGCAGCCAAGCTTTGACCCAAATAGGTGAAGCTTTCTTT	CASSQALTQIGEAFF
TRBJ2-1	.	.	TRBV14	TGTGCCAGCAGCCAAGATAAGGGGGGCTCCTACAATGAGCAGTTCTTC	CASSQDKGGSYNEQFF
TRBJ1-6	TRBD1	few	TRBV18	TGTGCCAGCTCACCGAACAGGGGATCTAATTCACCCCTCCACTTT	CASSPNRGSNSPLHF
TRBJ2-4	.	.	TRBV6-1	TGTGCCAGCGTGGCAGCCAAAAACATTCAGTACTTC	CASVAAKNIQYF
TRBJ2-7	TRBD1	few	TRBV2	TGTGCCAGCAGCGGGACAGAATCCTACGAGCAGTACTTC	CASSGTESYEQYF
TRBJ2-7	.	.	TRBV6-5	TGTGCCAGCAGAGGGGACCTCCCAACGGACGAGCAGTACTTC	CASRGDLPTDEQYF
TRBJ1-4	.	.	TRBV28	TGTGCCAGCAGTTTAGGGGGCCCAGGGATAGGCCATGAAAAACTGTTTTTT	CASSLGGPGIGHEKLFF
TRBJ1-6	.	.	TRBV28	TGTGCCAGCAGTTTCCAGGGAAGGTCCTATAATTCACCCCTCCACTTT	CASSFQGRSYNSPLHF
TRBJ1-2	.	.	TRBV7-9	TGTGCCAGCAGCTTAGGGACAGATGTGTCCTATGGCTACACCTTC	CASSLGTDVSYGYTF
TRBJ2-7	.	.	TRBV28	TGTGCCAGCAGTCCCACAGGGCCCTCCTACGAGCAGTACTTC	CASSPTGPSYEQYF
TRBJ2-7	TRBD1	.	TRBV5-5	TGTGCCAGCAGCTTGCGAGGGACAGCCCTAACCTACGAGCAGTACTTC	CASSLRGTALTYEQYF
TRBJ1-2	.	once	TRBV5-5	TGTGCCAGCAGCTTAAGAACGACAACTAACTATGGCTACACCTTC	CASSLRTTTNYGYTF
TRBJ2-5	.	.	TRBV27	TGTGCCAGCAGTTTGTACAGCGAAGAGACCCAGTACTTC	CASSLYSEETQYF
TRBJ1-1	.	.	TRBV29-1	TGCAGCGTTGGATTGATCTCCGGGAGAACTGAAGCTTTCTTT	CSVGLISGRTEAFF
TRBJ2-3	.	.	TRBV4-2	TGTGCCAGCAGCCGAATTCAGGACAGCCCCCTTACGCAGTATTTT	CASSRIQDSPLTQYF
TRBJ1-3	.	.	TRBV6-6	TGTGCCAGCAGTTACGGGCAGGGCACCATATATTTT	CASSYGQGTIYF
TRBJ2-7	.	.	TRBV5-8	TGTGCCAGCACCACCGGGGGAGGCGAGCAGTACTTC	CASTTGGGEQYF
TRBJ2-5	.	.	TRBV29-1	TGCAGCGTCCCCCACCCCGGGACTCTTTCCGAGACCCAGTACTTC	CSVPHPGTLSETQYF
TRBJ2-2	.	.	TRBV2	TGTGCCAGCAAAGAGGAGGCGAACACCGGGGAGCTGTTTTTT	CASKEEANTGELFF
TRBJ2-7	.	once	TRBV7-2	TGTGCCAGCAGCTTAGGGGCGGTCATGAGCGAGCAGTACTTC	CASSLGAVMSEQYF
TRBJ2-5	.	.	TRBV4-3	TGCGCCAGCAGCCAAGAGGGGTTCCAAGAGACCCAGTACTTC	CASSQEGFQETQYF
TRBJ1-5	TRBD1	few	TRBV7-2	TGTGCCAGCAGCCTCGACAGGGATCAGCCCCAGCATTTT	CASSLDRDQPQHF
TRBJ1-1	.	.	TRBV7-2	TGTGCCAGCAGCTTAGTAGCGATGAACACTGAAGCTTTCTTT	CASSLVAMNTEAFF
TRBJ1-4	.	.	TRBV30	TGTGCCTGGAGTGCCTGGGGGGTGGTTAATGAAAAACTGTTTTTT	CAWSAWGVVNEKLFF
TRBJ1-1	.	.	TRBV7-9	TGTGCCAGCAGCTTCCAACAGGGTGGGACTGAAGCTTTCTTT	CASSFQQGGTEAFF
TRBJ2-7	.	once	TRBV28	TGTGCCAGCAGTTTGCACAGGGAGAGAGACGAGCAGTACTTC	CASSLHRERDEQYF
TRBJ1-4	TRBD1	.	TRBV6-1	TGTGCCAGCAGTGAAGCGGAGGGGGCTTATGAAAAACTGTTTTTT	CASSEAEGAYEKLFF
TRBJ2-5	.	.	TRBV30	TGTGCCTGGACAGTCCAAGAGACCCAGTACTTC	CAWTVQETQYF
TRBJ2-1	.	.	TRBV27	TGTGCCAGCAGCTGGGTGGGAGCCCTCGGGCGCTTCACCTACAATGAGCAGTTCTTC	CASSWVGALGRFTYNEQFF
TRBJ1-2	.	.	TRBV15	TGTGCCACCAGCAGAGATCCCCTCCGGGATGGCTACACCTTC	CATSRDPLRDGYTF
TRBJ1-1	.	.	TRBV2	TGTGCCAGCAGAGCGGGGGGCACTGAAGCTTTCTTT	CASRAGGTEAFF
TRBJ2-2	.	.	TRBV6-6	TGTGCCAGCAGTTACGAAGGGGCCCCCGGGGAGCTGTTTTTT	CASSYEGAPGELFF
TRBJ2-7	.	.	TRBV5-1	TGCGCCAGCAGTTCAACGGATTCCTACGAGCAGTACTTC	CASSSTDSYEQYF
TRBJ2-6	.	.	TRBV6-1	TGTGCCAGCAGTGAATCTATAACTGGGGCCAACGTCCTGACTTTC	CASSESITGANVLTF
TRBJ1-5	.	.	TRBV10-3	TGTGCCATCAGTGAGTCGGCGGCACAGCCCCAGCATTTT	CAISESAAQPQHF
TRBJ2-1	.	.	TRBV6-4	TGTGCCAGCAGTGATACTAGACACAATGAGCAGTTCTTC	CASSDTRHNEQFF
TRBJ2-1	.	.	TRBV6-4	TGTGCCAGCAGTGACCCCCGGAGGACGGGAAGCTACAATGAGCAGTTCTTC	CASSDPRRTGSYNEQFF
TRBJ2-3	TRBD2	.	TRBV14	TGTGCCAGCAGCCCCGGGACTAGCGGGCTAAGCACAGATACGCAGTATTTT	CASSPGTSGLSTDTQYF
TRBJ2-3	TRBD2	.	TRBV28	TGTGCCAGCAAGCCGCGGGGGGCGGACACAGATACGCAGTATTTT	CASKPRGADTDTQYF
TRBJ2-7	TRBD1	.	TRBV30	TGTGCCTGGGGAGACAGGGGGTACGAGCAGTACTTC	CAWGDRGYEQYF
TRBJ2-1	TRBD2	.	TRBV6-6	TGTGCCAGCAGCAGCAGTAGCGGGGGAGGGTACAATGAGCAGTTCTTC	CASSSSSGGGYNEQFF
TRBJ1-1	TRBD1	.	TRBV10-3	TGTGCCATCAGCCCCGGACAGGGTAACACTGAAGCTTTCTTT	CAISPGQGNTEAFF
TRBJ1-5	TRBD1	.	TRBV28	TGTGCCAGCAGAGCCCGGGACAGACTAAATCAGCCCCAGCATTTT	CASRARDRLNQPQHF
TRBJ2-7	.	.	TRBV4-1	TGCGCCAGCAGCCAAATAGGAACAGGGCCCTACGAGCAGTACTTC	CASSQIGTGPYEQYF
TRBJ2-7	.	.	TRBV9	TGTGCCAGCAGCGTAGGACAGGCGAACTACGAGCAGTACTTC	CASSVGQANYEQYF
TRBJ1-6	.	.	TRBV4-2	TGTGCCAGCAGCCAAGAGGAGAGCTCCTATAATTCACCCCTCCACTTT	CASSQEESSYNSPLHF
TRBJ2-2	TRBD2	.	TRBV2	TGTGCCAGCAGAGGTAGCGGGGGGCCGAACACCGGGGAGCTGTTTTTT	CASRGSGGPNTGELFF
TRBJ2-2	.	.	TRBV9	TGTGCCAGCAGCGTAGTTGGAGGAGCGAACACCGGGGAGCTGTTTTTT	CASSVVGGANTGELFF